Included here is one TCR beta chain sequence, with context. Treatment specified: some 19 received Ad26.COV2.S at low or high dose, single or two shots; about 5 received placebo; per-sample allocation not given. Each sample was drawn 63 days after the first injection (of vaccine or placebo). This record belongs to a study of Ad26.COV2.S vaccination and SARS-CoV-2 variants. Only in-frame clones appear in the TCRdb table, and some are missing; sequencing was by immunoSEQ multiplex PCR. The sample yields approximately 420,000 clones, about 88% seen once. The input for sequencing was peripheral blood, taken in a trial of Ad26.COV2.S vaccine versus placebo. The source of this sequence is a person aged 18-60 years who received the Ad26.COV2.S COVID-19 vaccine or a placebo.

CDR3 sequence reads: CASTLAGTYTGELFF. The CDR3 bases are TGTGCCAGCACTCTAGCGGGGACCTACACCGGGGAGCTGTTTTTT. V and J are TRBV2 and TRBJ2-2, with TRBD2 matching 9 bases. CDR3 length: 15 residues. Germline values: CDR1 SNHLY, CDR2 FYNNEI. J lost 3 bases, V lost 7 bases, and 6 bases had no gene match.